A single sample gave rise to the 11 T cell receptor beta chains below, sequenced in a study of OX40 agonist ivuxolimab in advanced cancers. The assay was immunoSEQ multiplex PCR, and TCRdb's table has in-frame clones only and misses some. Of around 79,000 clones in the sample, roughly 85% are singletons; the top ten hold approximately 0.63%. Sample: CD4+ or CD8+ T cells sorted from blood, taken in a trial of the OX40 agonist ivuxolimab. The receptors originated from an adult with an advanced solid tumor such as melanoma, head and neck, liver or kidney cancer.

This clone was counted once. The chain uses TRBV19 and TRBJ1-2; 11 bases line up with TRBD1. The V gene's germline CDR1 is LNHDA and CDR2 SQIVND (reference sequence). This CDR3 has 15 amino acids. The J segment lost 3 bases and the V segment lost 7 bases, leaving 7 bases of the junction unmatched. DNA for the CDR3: TGTGCCAGTAAGCTGGACAGGGGGCAGGACTATGGCTACACCTTC. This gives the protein CASKLDRGQDYGYTF.

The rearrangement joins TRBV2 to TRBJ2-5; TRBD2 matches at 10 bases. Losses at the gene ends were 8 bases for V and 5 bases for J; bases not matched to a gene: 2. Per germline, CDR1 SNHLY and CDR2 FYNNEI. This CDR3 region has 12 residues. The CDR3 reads CASGLAAETQYF. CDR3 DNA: TGTGCCAGCGGACTAGCGGCGGAGACCCAGTACTTC.

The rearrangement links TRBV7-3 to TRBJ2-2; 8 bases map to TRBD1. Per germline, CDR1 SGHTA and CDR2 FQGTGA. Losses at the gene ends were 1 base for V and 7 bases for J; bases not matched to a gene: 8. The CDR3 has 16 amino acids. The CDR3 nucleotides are TGTGCCAGCAGCTTAATCCAGGGGGCTGGGTACGGGGAGCTGTTTTTT. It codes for CASSLIQGAGYGELFF.

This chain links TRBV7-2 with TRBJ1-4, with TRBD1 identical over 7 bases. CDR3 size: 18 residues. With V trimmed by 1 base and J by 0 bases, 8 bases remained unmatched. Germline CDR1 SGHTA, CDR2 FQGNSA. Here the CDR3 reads CASSLVGTGASTNEKLFF. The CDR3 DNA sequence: TGTGCCAGCAGCTTAGTAGGCACAGGGGCATCAACTAATGAAAAACTGTTTTTT.

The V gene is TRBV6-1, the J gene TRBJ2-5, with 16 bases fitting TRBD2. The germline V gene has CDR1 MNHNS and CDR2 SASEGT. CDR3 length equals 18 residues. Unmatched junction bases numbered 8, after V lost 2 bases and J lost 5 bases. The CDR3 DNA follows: TGTGCCAGCAGTGAATTCCCGGGACTAGCGGGGGGGCGGGAGACCCAGTACTTC. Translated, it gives CASSEFPGLAGGRETQYF.

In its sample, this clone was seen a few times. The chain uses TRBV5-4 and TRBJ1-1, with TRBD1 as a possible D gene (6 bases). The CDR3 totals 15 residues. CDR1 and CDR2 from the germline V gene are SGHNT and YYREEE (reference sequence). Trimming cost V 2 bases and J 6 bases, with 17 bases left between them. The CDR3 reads CASSFVDSRHAEAFF. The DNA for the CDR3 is TGTGCCAGCAGCTTTGTGGACAGCCGACATGCTGAAGCTTTCTTT. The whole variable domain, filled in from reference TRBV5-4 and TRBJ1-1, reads ETGVTQSPTHLIKTRGQQVTLRCSSQSGHNTVSWYQQALGQGPQFIFQYYREEENGRGNFPPRFSGLQFPNYSSELNVNALELDDSALYLCASSFVDSRHAEAFFGQGTRLTVV.

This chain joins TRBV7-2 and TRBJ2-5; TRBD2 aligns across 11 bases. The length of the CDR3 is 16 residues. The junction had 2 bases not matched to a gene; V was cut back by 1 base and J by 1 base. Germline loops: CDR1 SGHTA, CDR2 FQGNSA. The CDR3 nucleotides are TGTGCCAGCAGCTTAGTAACTAGCGGGGGCCAAGAGACCCAGTACTTC. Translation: CASSLVTSGGQETQYF.

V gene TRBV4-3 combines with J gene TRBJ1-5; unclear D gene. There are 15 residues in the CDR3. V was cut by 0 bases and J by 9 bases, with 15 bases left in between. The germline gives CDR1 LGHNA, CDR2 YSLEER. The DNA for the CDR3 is TGCGCCAGCAGCCAAGATCGGCGGGGAACGGGGCCCCAGCATTTT. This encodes CASSQDRRGTGPQHF.

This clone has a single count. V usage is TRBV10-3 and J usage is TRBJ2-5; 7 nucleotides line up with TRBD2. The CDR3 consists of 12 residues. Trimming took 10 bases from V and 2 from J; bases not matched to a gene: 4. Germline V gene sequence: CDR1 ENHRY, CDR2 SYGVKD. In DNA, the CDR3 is TGTGCCAGCCGGGGAGGGCAAGAGACCCAGTACTTC. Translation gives CASRGGQETQYF.

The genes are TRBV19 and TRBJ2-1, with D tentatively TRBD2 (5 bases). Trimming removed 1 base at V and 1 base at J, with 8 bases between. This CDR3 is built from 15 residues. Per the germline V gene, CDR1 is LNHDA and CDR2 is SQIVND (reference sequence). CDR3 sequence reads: CASSIGGLSYNEQFF. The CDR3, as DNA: TGTGCCAGTAGTATAGGAGGGTTATCCTACAATGAGCAGTTCTTC. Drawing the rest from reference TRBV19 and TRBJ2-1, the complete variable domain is DGGITQSPKYLFRKEGQNVTLSCEQNLNHDAMYWYRQDPGQGLRLIYYSQIVNDFQKGDIAEGYSVSREKKESFPLTVTSAQKNPTAFYLCASSIGGLSYNEQFFGPGTRLTVL.

The CDR3, as DNA: TGCAGCGTTGGCGGGACAGGGAGAGTCACTGAAGCTTTCTTT. This sequence encodes CSVGGTGRVTEAFF. This rearrangement joins TRBV29-1 to TRBJ1-1; 9 bases map to TRBD1. J was trimmed by 4 bases and V by 4 bases; bases with no gene match: 7. Germline V lookup: CDR1 SQVTM, CDR2 ANQGSEA. This CDR3 spans 14 amino acids.